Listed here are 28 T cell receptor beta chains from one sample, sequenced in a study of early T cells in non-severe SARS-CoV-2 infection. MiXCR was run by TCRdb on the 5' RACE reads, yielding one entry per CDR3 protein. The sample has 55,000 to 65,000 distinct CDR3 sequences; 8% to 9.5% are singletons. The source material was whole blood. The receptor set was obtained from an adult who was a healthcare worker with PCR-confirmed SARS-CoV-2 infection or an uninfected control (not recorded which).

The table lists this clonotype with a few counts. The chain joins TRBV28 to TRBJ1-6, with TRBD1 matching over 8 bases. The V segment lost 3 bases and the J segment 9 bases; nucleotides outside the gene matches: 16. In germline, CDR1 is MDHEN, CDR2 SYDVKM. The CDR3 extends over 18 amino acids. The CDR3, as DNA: TGTGCCAGCAGTTTGCCTCCCGGACAGGGCCCAACAGTTTCACCCCTCCACTTT. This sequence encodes CASSLPPGQGPTVSPLHF.

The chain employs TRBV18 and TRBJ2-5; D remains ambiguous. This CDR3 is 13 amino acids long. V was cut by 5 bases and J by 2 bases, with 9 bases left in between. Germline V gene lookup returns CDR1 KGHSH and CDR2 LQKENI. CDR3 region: CASSGSEQETQYF. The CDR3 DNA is TGTGCCAGCTCAGGATCCGAACAAGAGACCCAGTACTTC.

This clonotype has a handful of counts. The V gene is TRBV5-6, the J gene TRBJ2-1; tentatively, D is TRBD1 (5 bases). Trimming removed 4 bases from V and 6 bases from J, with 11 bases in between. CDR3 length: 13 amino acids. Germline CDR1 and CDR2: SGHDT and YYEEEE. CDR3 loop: CASSPSGPNEQFF. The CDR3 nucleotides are TGTGCCAGCAGCCCCTCAGGGCCCAATGAGCAGTTCTTC. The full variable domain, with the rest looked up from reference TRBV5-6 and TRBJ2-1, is DAGVTQSPTHLIKTRGQQVTLRCSPKSGHDTVSWYQQALGQGPQFIFQYYEEEERQRGNFPDRFSGHQFPNYSSELNVNALLLGDSALYLCASSPSGPNEQFFGPGTRLTVL.

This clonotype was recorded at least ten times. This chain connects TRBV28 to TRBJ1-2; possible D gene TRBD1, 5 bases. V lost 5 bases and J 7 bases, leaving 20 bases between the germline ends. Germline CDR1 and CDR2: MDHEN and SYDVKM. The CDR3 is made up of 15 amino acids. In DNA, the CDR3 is TGTGCCAGCAGTCGGGCGGACACGGGACTTCTTGGCTACACCTTC. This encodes CASSRADTGLLGYTF.

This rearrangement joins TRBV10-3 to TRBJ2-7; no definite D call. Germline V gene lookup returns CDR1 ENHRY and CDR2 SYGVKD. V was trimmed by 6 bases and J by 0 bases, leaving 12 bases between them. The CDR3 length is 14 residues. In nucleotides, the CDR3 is TGTGCCATCAGCGACCTTAGGAGCTCCTACGAGCAGTACTTC. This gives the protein CAISDLRSSYEQYF.

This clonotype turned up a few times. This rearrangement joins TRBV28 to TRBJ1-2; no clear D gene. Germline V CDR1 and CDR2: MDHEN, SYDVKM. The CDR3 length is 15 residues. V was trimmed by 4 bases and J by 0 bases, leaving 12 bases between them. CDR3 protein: CASSSAGGSNYGYTF. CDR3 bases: TGTGCCAGCAGTTCCGCGGGAGGATCTAACTATGGCTACACCTTC.

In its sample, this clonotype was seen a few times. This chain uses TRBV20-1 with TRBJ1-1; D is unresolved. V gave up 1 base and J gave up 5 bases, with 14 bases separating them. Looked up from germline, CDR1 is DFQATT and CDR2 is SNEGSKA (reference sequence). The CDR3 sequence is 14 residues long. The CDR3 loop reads CSARVPSGVTEAFF. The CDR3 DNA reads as TGCAGTGCTAGAGTCCCCAGTGGGGTAACTGAAGCTTTCTTT.

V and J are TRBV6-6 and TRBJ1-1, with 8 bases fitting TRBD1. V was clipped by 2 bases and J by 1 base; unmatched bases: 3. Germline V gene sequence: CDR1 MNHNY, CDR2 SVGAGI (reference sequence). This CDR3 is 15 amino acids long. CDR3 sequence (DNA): TGTGCCAGCAGTTACACTGGGACAGGGAACACTGAAGCTTTCTTT. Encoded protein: CASSYTGTGNTEAFF.

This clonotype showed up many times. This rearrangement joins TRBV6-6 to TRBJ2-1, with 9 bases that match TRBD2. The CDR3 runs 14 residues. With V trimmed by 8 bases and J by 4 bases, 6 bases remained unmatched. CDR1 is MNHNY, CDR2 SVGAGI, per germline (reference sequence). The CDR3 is CASFTSGSYNEQFF. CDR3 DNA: TGTGCCAGCTTTACTAGCGGGTCTTACAATGAGCAGTTCTTC.

CDR3 in DNA: TGTGCCAGCAGTAAAAACAGGGAAAGCTCCTACGAGCAGTACTTC. Protein sequence: CASSKNRESSYEQYF. The chain uses TRBV6-2 or TRBV6-3 and TRBJ2-7; a possible D gene is TRBD1 (6 bases). V lost 5 bases and J 0 bases, leaving 14 bases between the germline ends. The CDR3 has 15 residues. The germline gives CDR1 MNHEY, CDR2 SVGEGT.

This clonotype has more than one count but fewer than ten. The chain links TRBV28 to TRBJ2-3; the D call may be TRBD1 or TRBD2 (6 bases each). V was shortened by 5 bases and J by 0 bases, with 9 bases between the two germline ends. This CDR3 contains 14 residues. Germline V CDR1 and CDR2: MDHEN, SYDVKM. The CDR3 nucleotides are TGTGCCAGCAGTAGGGGGGACAGCACAGATACGCAGTATTTT. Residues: CASSRGDSTDTQYF.

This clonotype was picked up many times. The CDR3 is CASSWTSGNTIYF. The CDR3 region has the DNA TGTGCCAGCTCTTGGACCTCTGGAAACACCATATATTTT. This chain connects TRBV12-3 or TRBV12-4 to TRBJ1-3, with D unclear. CDR3 size: 13 residues. Between the trimmed V and J ends, which lost 8 bases and 0 bases, there was a span of 8 bases.

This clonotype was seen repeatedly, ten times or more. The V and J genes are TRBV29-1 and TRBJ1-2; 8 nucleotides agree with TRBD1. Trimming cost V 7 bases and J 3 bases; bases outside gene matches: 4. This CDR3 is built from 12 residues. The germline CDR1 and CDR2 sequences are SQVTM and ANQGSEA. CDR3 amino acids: CSAGQGYYGYTF. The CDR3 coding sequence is TGCAGCGCCGGACAGGGATACTATGGCTACACCTTC.

The CDR3 coding sequence is TGCAGCGTCGAACGGGTGTCAGGAGATACGCAGTATTTT. Protein: CSVERVSGDTQYF. The chain employs TRBV29-1 and TRBJ2-3; no clear D. Trimming pared 6 bases from V and 5 bases from J, leaving 15 bases between. This CDR3 has 13 residues. The germline V gene has CDR1 SQVTM and CDR2 ANQGSEA.

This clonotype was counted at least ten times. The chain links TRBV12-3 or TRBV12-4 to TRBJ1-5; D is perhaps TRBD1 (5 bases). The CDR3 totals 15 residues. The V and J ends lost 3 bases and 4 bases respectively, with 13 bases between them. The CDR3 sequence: CASSFDIGGNQPQHF. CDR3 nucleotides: TGTGCCAGCAGTTTCGATATCGGGGGTAATCAGCCCCAGCATTTT.

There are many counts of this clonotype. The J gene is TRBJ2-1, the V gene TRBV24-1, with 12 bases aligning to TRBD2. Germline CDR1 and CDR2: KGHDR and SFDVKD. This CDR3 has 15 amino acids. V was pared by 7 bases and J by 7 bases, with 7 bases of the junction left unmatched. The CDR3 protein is CATSATSGRSNEQFF. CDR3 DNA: TGTGCCACCAGCGCGACTAGCGGGAGAAGTAATGAGCAGTTCTTC.

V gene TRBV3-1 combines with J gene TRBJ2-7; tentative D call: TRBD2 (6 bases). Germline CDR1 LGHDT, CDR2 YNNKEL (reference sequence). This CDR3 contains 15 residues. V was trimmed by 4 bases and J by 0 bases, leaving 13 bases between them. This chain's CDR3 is CASSRARLGSYEQYF. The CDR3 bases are TGTGCCAGCAGCCGAGCTCGACTAGGCTCCTACGAGCAGTACTTC.

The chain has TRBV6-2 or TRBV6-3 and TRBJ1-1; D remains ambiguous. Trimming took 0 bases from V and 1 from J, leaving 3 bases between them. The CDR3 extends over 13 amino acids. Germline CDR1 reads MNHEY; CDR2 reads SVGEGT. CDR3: CASSYSWNTEAFF. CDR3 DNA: TGTGCCAGCAGTTACTCATGGAACACTGAAGCTTTCTTT.

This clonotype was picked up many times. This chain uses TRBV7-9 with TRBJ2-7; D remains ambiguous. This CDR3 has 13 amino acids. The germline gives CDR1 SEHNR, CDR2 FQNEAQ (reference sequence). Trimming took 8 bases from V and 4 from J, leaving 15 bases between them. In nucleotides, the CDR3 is TGTGCCAGCTCGGCGAACTTCAGTTACGAGCAGTACTTC. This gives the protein CASSANFSYEQYF.

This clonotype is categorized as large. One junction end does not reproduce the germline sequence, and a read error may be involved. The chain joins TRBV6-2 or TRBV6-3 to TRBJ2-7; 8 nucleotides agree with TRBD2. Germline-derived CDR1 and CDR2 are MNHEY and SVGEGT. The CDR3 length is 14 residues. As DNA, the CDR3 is TGTGCCAGCAGCTTGGAGCGGGAGTCCTCCGAGCAGTACTTC. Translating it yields CASSLERESSEQYF.

This CDR3 is CASSLGQLNYGYTF. The CDR3 DNA sequence: TGTGCCAGCAGTCTAGGACAGCTTAACTATGGCTACACCTTC. The J gene is TRBJ1-2, the V gene TRBV28, with D possibly being TRBD1 (6 bases). V lost 5 bases to trimming and J lost 1 base, with 11 bases between them. CDR1 is MDHEN and CDR2 is SYDVKM in the germline V gene. The CDR3 extends over 14 amino acids.

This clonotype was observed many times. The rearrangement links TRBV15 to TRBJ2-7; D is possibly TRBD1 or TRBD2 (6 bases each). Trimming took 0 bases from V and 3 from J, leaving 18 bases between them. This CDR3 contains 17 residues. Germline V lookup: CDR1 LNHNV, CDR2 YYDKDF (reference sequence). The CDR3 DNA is TGTGCCACCAGCAGAGAAGACCCCTCGGCGGGACACTACGAGCAGTACTTC. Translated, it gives CATSREDPSAGHYEQYF.

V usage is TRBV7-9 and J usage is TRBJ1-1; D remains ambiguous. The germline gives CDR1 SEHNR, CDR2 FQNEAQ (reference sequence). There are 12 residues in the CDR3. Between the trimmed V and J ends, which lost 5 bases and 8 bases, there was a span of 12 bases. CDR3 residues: CASSPPAGEAFF. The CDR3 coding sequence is TGTGCCAGCAGCCCACCCGCCGGGGAAGCTTTCTTT.

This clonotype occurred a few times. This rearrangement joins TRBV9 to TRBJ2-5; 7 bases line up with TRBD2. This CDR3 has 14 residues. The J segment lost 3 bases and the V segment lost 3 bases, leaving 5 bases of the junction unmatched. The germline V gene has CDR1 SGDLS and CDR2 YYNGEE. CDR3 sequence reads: CASSAGLREETQYF. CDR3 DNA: TGTGCCAGCAGCGCGGGACTAAGGGAAGAGACCCAGTACTTC.

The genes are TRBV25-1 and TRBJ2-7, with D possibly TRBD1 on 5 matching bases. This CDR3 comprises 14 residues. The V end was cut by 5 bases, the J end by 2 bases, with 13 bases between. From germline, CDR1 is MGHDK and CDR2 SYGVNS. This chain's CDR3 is CASSRAQETYEQYF. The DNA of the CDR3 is TGTGCCAGCAGTAGGGCACAGGAAACCTACGAGCAGTACTTC.

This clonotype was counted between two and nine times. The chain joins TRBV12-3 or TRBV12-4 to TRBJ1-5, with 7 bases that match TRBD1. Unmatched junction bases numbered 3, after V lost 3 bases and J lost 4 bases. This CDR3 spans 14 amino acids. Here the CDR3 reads CASSLIRGNQPQHF. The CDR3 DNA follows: TGTGCCAGCAGTTTGATCAGGGGGAATCAGCCCCAGCATTTT.

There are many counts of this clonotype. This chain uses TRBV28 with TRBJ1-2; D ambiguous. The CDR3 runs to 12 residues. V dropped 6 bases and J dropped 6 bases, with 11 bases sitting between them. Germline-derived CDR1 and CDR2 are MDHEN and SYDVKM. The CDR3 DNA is TGTGCCAGCAGACTACAAGCGGATGGCTACACCTTC. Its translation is CASRLQADGYTF.

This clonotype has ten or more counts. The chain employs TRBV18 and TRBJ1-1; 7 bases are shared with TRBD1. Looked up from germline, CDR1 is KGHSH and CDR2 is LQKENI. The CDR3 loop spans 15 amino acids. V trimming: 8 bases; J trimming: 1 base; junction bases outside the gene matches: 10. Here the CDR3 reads CASTTGQNKNTEAFF. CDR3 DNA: TGTGCCAGCACCACGGGACAGAATAAGAACACTGAAGCTTTCTTT.